This passage covers 29 T cell receptor beta chains from one sample sequenced in a study of T cell responses to AZD1222 COVID-19 vaccine. Assay used: immunoSEQ multiplex PCR; TCRdb lists only in-frame clones, some missing. Of approximately 160,000 clones listed, 75% to 95% are singletons. The sample was peripheral blood, taken on day 0 of AZD1222 vaccination. The receptors derive from an adult in good health.

This chain uses TRBV28 with TRBJ1-1; no firm D call. The CDR3 consists of 14 residues. Germline V lookup: CDR1 MDHEN, CDR2 SYDVKM. The ends were cut back, 6 bases at V and 0 bases at J, with 11 bases in the middle. The CDR3 protein is CASRAATVNTEAFF. The CDR3 region has the DNA TGTGCCAGCAGGGCCGCCACCGTGAACACTGAAGCTTTCTTT. Supplemented by reference TRBV28 and TRBJ1-1, the full variable domain reads DVKVTQSSRYLVKRTGEKVFLECVQDMDHENMFWYRQDPGLGLRLIYFSYDVKMKEKGDIPEGYSVSREKKERFSLILESASTNQTSMYLCASRAATVNTEAFFGQGTRLTVV.

The chain links TRBV7-3 to TRBJ1-2, with no clear D. From germline, CDR1 is SGHTA and CDR2 FQGTGA. V dropped 1 base and J dropped 8 bases, with 11 bases sitting between them. The CDR3 sequence is 13 residues long. CDR3 sequence (DNA): TGTGCCAGCAGCTTAAGGCGCGGGTCGGGCTACACCTTC. Amino acids: CASSLRRGSGYTF.

The chain carries TRBV4-2 and TRBJ2-3; D gene ambiguous. Germline V CDR1 and CDR2: LGHNA, YNFKEQ. The germline V and J ends were trimmed by 2 bases and 7 bases, with 22 bases remaining between them. This CDR3 spans 17 amino acids. The CDR3 sequence is CASSQLSAASLSYTQYF. In nucleotides, the CDR3 is TGTGCCAGCAGCCAACTTTCCGCGGCCAGCCTTTCTTATACGCAGTATTTT.

The chain uses TRBV9 and TRBJ1-3; the D gene is possibly TRBD1 (5 bases). V gave up 0 bases and J gave up 5 bases, with 15 bases separating them. The CDR3 has 16 residues. The germline V gene has CDR1 SGDLS and CDR2 YYNGEE. The CDR3 region is CASSVVGQGGRNTIYF. The CDR3 DNA sequence: TGTGCCAGCAGCGTAGTCGGGCAGGGTGGGAGAAACACCATATATTTT.

The rearrangement joins TRBV29-1 to TRBJ2-3; TRBD1 might be the D (6 bases). The germline V gene has CDR1 SQVTM and CDR2 ANQGSEA. The CDR3 runs to 14 residues. Between the trimmed V and J ends, which lost 4 bases and 2 bases, there was a span of 13 bases. This chain's CDR3 is CSVGLGHTTDTQYF. CDR3 in DNA: TGCAGCGTTGGTTTGGGACATACCACAGATACGCAGTATTTT.

The rearrangement uses TRBV5-5 and TRBJ1-1, with D possibly matching TRBD1 (5 bases). Germline CDR1 SGHKS, CDR2 YYEKEE (reference sequence). V gave up 2 bases and J gave up 4 bases, with 9 bases separating them. CDR3 length equals 13 residues. This chain's CDR3 is CASSFWGTTEAFF. The CDR3 coding sequence is TGTGCCAGCAGCTTCTGGGGGACCACTGAAGCTTTCTTT.

V and J are TRBV7-8 and TRBJ1-5, with D uncertain. In germline, CDR1 is SGHVS, CDR2 FQNEAQ. The CDR3 is 13 amino acids. V gave up 5 bases and J gave up 6 bases, with 11 bases separating them. The CDR3 sequence: CASSPPGLQPQHF. CDR3 sequence (DNA): TGTGCCAGCAGCCCCCCCGGGCTTCAGCCCCAGCATTTT.

The J gene is TRBJ2-1, the V gene TRBV4-1; D not certain. Germline V CDR1 and CDR2: MGHRA, YSYEKL. There are 14 residues in the CDR3. The V end was cut by 5 bases, the J end by 6 bases, with 14 bases between. CDR3 sequence reads: CASSSPPASNEQFF. The CDR3 coding sequence is TGCGCCAGCAGCTCCCCCCCGGCTAGCAATGAGCAGTTCTTC.

The chain is built from TRBV19 and TRBJ1-1, with 7 bases matching TRBD1. The J segment lost 6 bases and the V segment lost 8 bases, leaving 12 bases of the junction unmatched. Germline V gene lookup returns CDR1 LNHDA and CDR2 SQIVND (reference sequence). The CDR3 is 14 amino acids. The CDR3 DNA is TGTGCCAGTGGGGAAAGACAGGGAATTCCTGAAGCTTTCTTT. This codes for CASGERQGIPEAFF.

The chain is built from TRBV11-2 and TRBJ1-4; D is uncertain. The CDR3 totals 14 residues. Germline V gene data show CDR1 as SGHAT and CDR2 as FQNNGV. The V end lost 1 base, the J end lost 4 bases, and 7 bases lay between the germline ends. CDR3 region: CASSLAGFNEKLFF. The CDR3 DNA reads TGTGCCAGCAGCTTAGCCGGATTTAATGAAAAACTGTTTTTT.

The rearrangement uses TRBV5-1 and TRBJ1-2; TRBD1 is a possible D gene (5 bases). V was pared by 0 bases and J by 6 bases, with 9 bases between. CDR1 and CDR2 (germline): SGHRS, YFSETQ. This CDR3 has 13 amino acids. For the CDR3, the DNA is TGCGCCAGCAGCTTGGACAGGTTTGATGGCTACACCTTC. Its protein product is CASSLDRFDGYTF.

The J gene is TRBJ1-1, the V gene TRBV6-5; D ambiguous. The V gene's germline CDR1 is MNHEY and CDR2 SVGAGI. The CDR3 contains 13 residues. The V and J ends lost 6 bases and 1 base respectively, with 9 bases between them. Here the CDR3 DNA reads TGTGCCAGCAGCGCGCAGAGGAACACTGAAGCTTTCTTT. This codes for CASSAQRNTEAFF.

The J gene is TRBJ2-7, the V gene TRBV7-2; a weak D match, TRBD2 (6 bases). CDR3 length: 17 amino acids. Looked up from germline, CDR1 is SGHTA and CDR2 is FQGNSA. V was shortened by 5 bases and J by 2 bases, with 22 bases between the two germline ends. The CDR3 DNA reads TGTGCCAGCAGCCGCAGATCCGGGACTCATAACCCCTACGAGCAGTACTTC. Residues: CASSRRSGTHNPYEQYF.

CDR3 residues: CASSEATRQGTSGYTF. CDR3 DNA sequence: TGCGCCAGCAGTGAGGCGACGAGACAGGGCACGAGTGGCTACACCTTC. The chain uses TRBV10-2 and TRBJ1-2; TRBD1 matches at 7 bases. Germline CDR1 reads WSHSY; CDR2 reads SAAADI. J lost 7 bases, V lost 2 bases, and 13 bases had no gene match. This CDR3 region has 16 residues.

V gene TRBV6-4 combines with J gene TRBJ2-3; 9 bases agree with TRBD2. This CDR3 comprises 17 residues. Germline V gene data show CDR1 as MRHNA and CDR2 as SNTAGT. Trimming removed 2 bases from V and 0 bases from J; junction bases left unmatched: 6. CDR3 in amino acids: CASSDRAGGGSTDTQYF. The CDR3 DNA sequence: TGTGCCAGCAGTGACCGAGCGGGGGGCGGGAGCACAGATACGCAGTATTTT.

This chain links TRBV7-3 with TRBJ2-3; either TRBD1 or TRBD2 may supply D (6 bases each). V was clipped by 5 bases and J by 6 bases, with 21 bases between them. Germline V gene sequence: CDR1 SGHTA, CDR2 FQGTGA. The CDR3 runs to 16 residues. The chain's CDR3 is CASSISQGLQTDTQYF. CDR3 in DNA: TGTGCCAGCAGCATCTCACAGGGACTGCAAACTGATACGCAGTATTTT.

The chain carries TRBV18 and TRBJ2-2, with 9 bases matching TRBD2. Germline V lookup: CDR1 KGHSH, CDR2 LQKENI. The CDR3 consists of 17 residues. V dropped 1 base and J dropped 4; count of bases not matched to a gene: 7. The CDR3 coding sequence is TGTGCCAGCTCACCACGGGGCGTAGCGGGGGCCACCGGGGAGCTGTTTTTT. Protein: CASSPRGVAGATGELFF. Variable domain in full (rest from reference TRBV18 and TRBJ2-2): NAGVMQNPRHLVRRRGQEARLRCSPMKGHSHVYWYRQLPEEGLKFMVYLQKENIIDESGMPKERFSAEFPKEGPSILRIQQVVRGDSAAYFCASSPRGVAGATGELFFGEGSRLTVL.

J is TRBJ2-4 and V is TRBV23-1, with a tentative D call TRBD2 (7 bases). TRBV23-1 is reported as an ORF; its role is uncertain. Between the trimmed V and J ends, which lost 4 bases and 0 bases, there was a span of 19 bases. This CDR3 has 18 amino acids. The CDR3 sequence is CASSRPTSGGLAKNIQYF. The CDR3 nucleotides read TGCGCCAGCAGTCGGCCAACCTCGGGGGGCTTAGCCAAAAACATTCAGTACTTC.

V usage is TRBV4-1 and J usage is TRBJ1-6; a weak D match, TRBD1 (5 bases). Trimming removed 0 bases at V and 9 bases at J, with 12 bases between. CDR3 length: 15 amino acids. Germline V gene lookup returns CDR1 MGHRA and CDR2 YSYEKL. CDR3 nucleotide sequence: TGCGCCAGCAGCCAAGATAGGGGCAGCAGTTCACCCCTCCACTTT. Amino acid sequence: CASSQDRGSSSPLHF.

The chain links TRBV3-1 (or the pseudogene TRBV3-2) to TRBJ1-6; D ambiguous. Germline V lookup: CDR1 LGHDT, CDR2 YNNKEL (reference sequence). There are 13 residues in the CDR3. The V end lost 4 bases, the J end lost 9 bases, and 10 bases lay between the germline ends. The CDR3 region is CASSLLAFSPLHF. The CDR3 nucleotides are TGTGCCAGCAGCCTTCTAGCCTTTTCACCCCTCCACTTT.

J is TRBJ1-5 and V is TRBV2; the D is unclear. This CDR3 region has 13 residues. Per germline, CDR1 SNHLY and CDR2 FYNNEI. Deletions cut 5 bases from V and 4 bases from J, with 9 bases between. CDR3 loop: CASSMWENQPQHF. The CDR3 DNA sequence: TGTGCCAGCAGTATGTGGGAAAATCAGCCCCAGCATTTT.

The chain has TRBV7-2 and TRBJ2-5, with D unclear. Germline CDR1 reads SGHTA; CDR2 reads FQGNSA. The V end was cut by 1 base, the J end by 3 bases, with 12 bases between. CDR3 length: 15 amino acids. CDR3 DNA sequence: TGTGCCAGCAGCTTAGTCGCTTACGAAAAAGAGACCCAGTACTTC. Translating gives CASSLVAYEKETQYF.

The chain links TRBV7-9 to TRBJ1-3; maybe TRBD1 (6 bases). This CDR3 spans 15 amino acids. In germline, CDR1 is SEHNR, CDR2 FQNEAQ (reference sequence). Trimming left V 1 base short and J 0 bases short, with 7 bases between. The CDR3 region is CASSLVGGSGNTIYF. CDR3 sequence (DNA): TGTGCCAGCAGCTTAGTAGGGGGCTCTGGAAACACCATATATTTT.

This clone was seen a handful of times. Other DNA sequences in this sample translate to the same CDR3. This rearrangement joins TRBV6-1 to TRBJ1-5; no reliable D call. The V gene lost 2 bases and the J gene lost 1 base, with 6 bases spanning the gap. Germline loops: CDR1 MNHNS, CDR2 SASEGT. CDR3 length: 14 amino acids. DNA of the CDR3: TGTGCCAGCAGTGAACCCGGGAGCAATCAGCCCCAGCATTTT. This gives the protein CASSEPGSNQPQHF.

This clone was detected once. The rearrangement joins TRBV28 to TRBJ1-2; D is uncertain. Between the trimmed V and J ends, which lost 4 bases and 4 bases, there was a span of 28 bases. Germline CDR1 MDHEN, CDR2 SYDVKM. The CDR3 loop spans 19 amino acids. CDR3 amino acids: CASSSKAIYVGQRGYGYTF. CDR3 DNA: TGTGCCAGCAGTTCGAAGGCCATTTATGTTGGTCAGCGGGGCTATGGCTACACCTTC.

V is TRBV28 and J is TRBJ1-1; the match to TRBD1 covers 8 bases. V was pared by 6 bases and J by 5 bases, with 8 bases of the junction left unmatched. Germline values: CDR1 MDHEN, CDR2 SYDVKM. This CDR3 comprises 14 residues. This CDR3 is CASSLGRGRTEAFF. In nucleotides, the CDR3 is TGTGCCAGCAGCTTGGGCAGGGGGCGAACTGAAGCTTTCTTT. The full variable domain, rest sourced from reference TRBV28 and TRBJ1-1, is DVKVTQSSRYLVKRTGEKVFLECVQDMDHENMFWYRQDPGLGLRLIYFSYDVKMKEKGDIPEGYSVSREKKERFSLILESASTNQTSMYLCASSLGRGRTEAFFGQGTRLTVV.

This clone came up a few times. The genes are TRBV4-1 and TRBJ1-1; D is undetermined. This CDR3 region has 12 residues. Trimming removed 1 base from V and 10 bases from J, with 10 bases in between. CDR1 and CDR2 from the germline V gene are MGHRA and YSYEKL. The CDR3 protein is CASSQGRRGAFF. DNA of the CDR3: TGCGCCAGCAGCCAAGGACGGCGGGGAGCTTTCTTT.

The chain links TRBV5-1 to TRBJ2-1; TRBD1 agrees at 9 bases. The ends lost 4 bases at V and 8 bases at J; junction bases unmatched: 10. This CDR3 region has 15 residues. From germline, CDR1 is SGHRS and CDR2 YFSETQ. The CDR3 protein is CASSKPGQGIDEQFF. CDR3 DNA: TGCGCCAGCAGCAAACCGGGACAGGGTATCGATGAGCAGTTCTTC. The whole variable domain, filled in from reference TRBV5-1 and TRBJ2-1, reads KAGVTQTPRYLIKTRGQQVTLSCSPISGHRSVSWYQQTPGQGLQFLFEYFSETQRNKGNFPGRFSGRQFSNSRSEMNVSTLELGDSALYLCASSKPGQGIDEQFFGPGTRLTVL.

This clone was observed once. The chain joins TRBV3-1 (or the pseudogene TRBV3-2) to TRBJ2-1, with D tentatively TRBD1 (6 bases). Germline V gene lookup returns CDR1 LGHDT and CDR2 YNNKEL (reference sequence). Trimming took off 2 bases at V and 10 bases at J, with 12 bases between the two ends. This CDR3 region has 13 residues. Here the CDR3 DNA reads TGTGCCAGCAGCCAACGAACAGGGATGGAGCAGTTCTTC. This translates into CASSQRTGMEQFF.